This entry lists 29 T cell receptor beta chains sequenced from one sample in a study of PD-1 blockade in classical Hodgkin lymphoma. Each patient experienced a relapse that followed autologous stem cell transplantation, and brentuximab vedotin exposure varied. The assay was immunoSEQ multiplex PCR, and TCRdb's table has in-frame clones only and misses some. The sample carries under 20,000 clones, about four fifths recorded once. Source: peripheral blood mononuclear cells (PBMCs), taken at baseline. The receptors come from a human donor with classical Hodgkin lymphoma.

The V and J genes are TRBV19 and TRBJ2-3; D gene unclear. This CDR3 is built from 13 residues. Germline V gene data show CDR1 as LNHDA and CDR2 as SQIVND (reference sequence). The V gene lost 9 bases and the J gene lost 6 bases, with 16 bases spanning the gap. The CDR3 reads CASNRAPVDTQYF. DNA of the CDR3: TGTGCCAGCAACCGGGCCCCTGTGGATACGCAGTATTTT.

The J gene is TRBJ2-5, the V gene TRBV10-2; D possibly corresponds to TRBD1 (8 bases). This CDR3 has 16 residues. The germline V gene encodes CDR1 WSHSY and CDR2 SAAADI. Trimming removed 8 bases from V and 5 bases from J, with 24 bases in between. The CDR3 DNA reads as TGCGCCAGCCGCTCCACGACCAGGGGGCGGGGGGAGACCCAGTACTTC. Translating gives CASRSTTRGRGETQYF.

V is TRBV9 and J is TRBJ1-2; a possible D gene is TRBD1 (6 bases). Germline-derived CDR1 and CDR2 are SGDLS and YYNGEE. With 4 bases removed from V and 4 bases from J, the gap between germline ends came to 26 bases. The CDR3 is 18 amino acids. CDR3 DNA: TGTGCCAGCAGCAGGTTGTGGTTCGTGGGGGCCCCCGGCTATGGCTACACCTTC. Residues: CASSRLWFVGAPGYGYTF.

The V call is TRBV7-8, the J call TRBJ2-3; 9 bases fit TRBD2. Germline V gene lookup returns CDR1 SGHVS and CDR2 FQNEAQ. The ends lost 5 bases at V and 1 base at J; junction bases unmatched: 4. The CDR3 sequence is 15 residues long. CDR3 DNA sequence: TGTGCCAGCAGCCAGCGCGGGGGGGGCACAGATACGCAGTATTTT. Amino acid sequence: CASSQRGGGTDTQYF.

The CDR3 nucleotides are TGTGCCAGTAGTATAGGGGAGAACACTGAAGCTTTCTTT. This encodes CASSIGENTEAFF. The gene calls are TRBV19 and TRBJ1-1; D unclear. The CDR3 has 13 residues. V was trimmed by 1 base and J by 1 base, leaving 4 bases between them. CDR1 LNHDA and CDR2 SQIVND come from the germline V gene (reference sequence). The full variable domain, in which reference TRBV19 and TRBJ1-1 provide the parts outside the CDR3, is DGGITQSPKYLFRKEGQNVTLSCEQNLNHDAMYWYRQDPGQGLRLIYYSQIVNDFQKGDIAEGYSVSREKKESFPLTVTSAQKNPTAFYLCASSIGENTEAFFGQGTRLTVV.

Only a few counts were recorded for this clone. The rearrangement joins TRBV6-1 to TRBJ2-5, with a weak D call TRBD1 (6 bases). Germline V gene lookup returns CDR1 MNHNS and CDR2 SASEGT. This CDR3 contains 15 residues. The V gene lost 1 base and the J gene lost 3 bases, with 12 bases spanning the gap. The CDR3 coding sequence is TGTGCCAGCAGTGAAGTCGCCGGGACAAAAGAGACCCAGTACTTC. This gives the protein CASSEVAGTKETQYF.

This chain uses TRBV7-6 with TRBJ2-6; tentatively, D is TRBD2 (6 bases). Germline CDR1 and CDR2: SGHVS and FNYEAQ. The CDR3 consists of 18 residues. Trimming removed 4 bases from V and 2 bases from J, with 18 bases in between. Written as DNA, the CDR3 is TGTGCCAGCAGCTACAATCCCGGGGGATCCGCTGGGGCCAACGTCCTGACTTTC. It specifies CASSYNPGGSAGANVLTF.

The V gene is TRBV4-1, the J gene TRBJ1-1; D gene ambiguous. Germline assignment: CDR1 MGHRA and CDR2 YSYEKL. The CDR3 length is 15 residues. The V gene lost 4 bases and the J gene lost 0 bases, with 12 bases spanning the gap. As DNA, the CDR3 is TGCGCCAGCAGCCCCCGAATAGTCATGAACACTGAAGCTTTCTTT. It yields the protein CASSPRIVMNTEAFF.

The chain is built from TRBV11-3 and TRBJ2-2; D call uncertain. The CDR3 is 14 residues long. CDR1 and CDR2 from the germline V gene are SGHNT and YENEEA. Trimming removed 0 bases from V and 2 bases from J, with 4 bases in between. The CDR3 DNA is TGTGCCAGCAGCTTAGATGAAAACACCGGGGAGCTGTTTTTT. Translated: CASSLDENTGELFF.

The V call is TRBV7-3, the J call TRBJ1-1; D unclear. CDR1 is SGHTA and CDR2 is FQGTGA in the germline V gene. This CDR3 has 14 residues. Trimming pared 2 bases from V and 0 bases from J, leaving 7 bases between. The CDR3 is CASSLYGVNTEAFF. CDR3 in DNA: TGTGCCAGCAGCTTATACGGTGTGAACACTGAAGCTTTCTTT.

V is TRBV28 and J is TRBJ1-4; perhaps TRBD1 as D (6 bases). The length of the CDR3 is 15 residues. The germline gives CDR1 MDHEN, CDR2 SYDVKM. The V end was cut by 5 bases, the J end by 5 bases, with 15 bases between. The CDR3 reads CASSPLQGRNEKLFF. The CDR3 nucleotides read TGTGCCAGCAGTCCGTTACAGGGCCGGAATGAAAAACTGTTTTTT.

This clone was counted once. The V call is TRBV6-1, the J call TRBJ2-3; TRBD1 matches at 9 bases. This CDR3 comprises 15 residues. Trimming removed 2 bases from V and 4 bases from J; junction bases left unmatched: 4. Germline loops: CDR1 MNHNS, CDR2 SASEGT. CDR3: CASSESTGGPDTQYF. Here the CDR3 DNA reads TGTGCCAGCAGTGAATCTACAGGGGGCCCAGATACGCAGTATTTT.

This chain connects TRBV28 to TRBJ1-4; D is possibly TRBD1 (6 bases). Germline assignment: CDR1 MDHEN and CDR2 SYDVKM. This CDR3 is built from 17 residues. Trimming left V 2 bases short and J 0 bases short, with 13 bases between. In DNA form, the CDR3 reads TGTGCCAGCAGTTTAAGGGGGGCATCCTCAACTAATGAAAAACTGTTTTTT. This sequence encodes CASSLRGASSTNEKLFF.

The genes are TRBV20-1 and TRBJ2-7; D is possibly TRBD2 (5 bases). The CDR3 sequence is 11 residues long. The germline V gene has CDR1 DFQATT and CDR2 SNEGSKA (reference sequence). Trimming stripped 5 bases from V and 6 bases from J, with 11 bases between. CDR3 nucleotide sequence: TGCAGTGCTGGACTTGGCGGCGAGCAGTACTTC. It translates to CSAGLGGEQYF.

This chain joins TRBV30 and TRBJ2-7, with D possibly matching TRBD2 (6 bases). The V gene lost 2 bases and the J gene lost 4 bases, with 18 bases spanning the gap. The CDR3 spans 15 residues. From germline, CDR1 is GTSNPN and CDR2 SVGIG (reference sequence). The CDR3 region has the DNA TGTGCCTGGAGTCGTCCCCTTGGGGGGAGGTACGAGCAGTACTTC. This gives the protein CAWSRPLGGRYEQYF.

This chain links TRBV12-5 with TRBJ2-3; D possibly corresponds to TRBD1 (6 bases). The CDR3 covers 18 residues. Per germline, CDR1 LGHNT and CDR2 FRNRAP. Trimming cost V 0 bases and J 1 base, with 17 bases left between them. CDR3 loop: CASGLVLSGQWGTDTQYF. The CDR3 coding sequence is TGTGCTAGTGGTTTGGTACTTTCCGGACAGTGGGGCACAGATACGCAGTATTTT.

The chain joins TRBV4-3 to TRBJ2-7; 9 nucleotides agree with TRBD1. V gave up 0 bases and J gave up 5 bases; unmatched junction bases: 8. This CDR3 contains 16 residues. Germline V lookup: CDR1 LGHNA, CDR2 YSLEER. The CDR3 DNA reads as TGCGCCAGCAGCCAAGAGCTGGGACAGGGTGCAGACGAGCAGTACTTC. As protein: CASSQELGQGADEQYF.

The rearrangement links TRBV11-2 to TRBJ2-7, with TRBD1 identical over 8 bases. The germline V gene has CDR1 SGHAT and CDR2 FQNNGV. The ends lost 7 bases at V and 4 bases at J; junction bases unmatched: 6. This CDR3 has 13 residues. The CDR3 region is CASTRTGSYEQYF. The DNA of the CDR3 is TGTGCCAGCACCCGGACAGGGTCGTACGAGCAGTACTTC.

The J gene is TRBJ1-6, the V gene TRBV5-6, with D unclear. The CDR3 consists of 15 residues. Deletions cut 0 bases from V and 4 bases from J, with 8 bases between. In germline, CDR1 is SGHDT, CDR2 YYEEEE. The CDR3 sequence: CASSLGSLYNSPLHF. As DNA, the CDR3 is TGTGCCAGCAGCTTGGGCAGCTTATATAATTCACCCCTCCACTTT. Looking up the rest from reference TRBV5-6 and TRBJ1-6 gives the full variable domain: DAGVTQSPTHLIKTRGQQVTLRCSPKSGHDTVSWYQQALGQGPQFIFQYYEEEERQRGNFPDRFSGHQFPNYSSELNVNALLLGDSALYLCASSLGSLYNSPLHFGNGTRLTVT.

This chain uses TRBV13 with TRBJ1-1; D gene uncertain. CDR1 is PRHDT and CDR2 is FYEKMQ in the germline V gene (reference sequence). With 3 bases removed from V and 1 base from J, the gap between germline ends came to 18 bases. CDR3 length equals 17 residues. CDR3 residues: CASSFRPGEVWNTEAFF. DNA for the CDR3: TGTGCCAGCAGCTTTAGACCCGGGGAGGTTTGGAACACTGAAGCTTTCTTT.

The chain combines TRBV6-5 with TRBJ2-1; the D gene is possibly TRBD2 (5 bases). With 0 bases removed from V and 1 base from J, the gap between germline ends came to 10 bases. In germline, CDR1 is MNHEY, CDR2 SVGAGI. There are 16 residues in the CDR3. CDR3 in DNA: TGTGCCAGCAGTTACTCTCTGTCGGGGTCCTACAATGAGCAGTTCTTC. Amino acids: CASSYSLSGSYNEQFF.

The chain joins TRBV7-6 to TRBJ2-1; D is uncertain. Germline assignment: CDR1 SGHVS and CDR2 FNYEAQ. The length of the CDR3 is 16 residues. The V end lost 4 bases, the J end lost 8 bases, and 21 bases lay between the germline ends. In DNA, the CDR3 is TGTGCCAGCAGCTCACCGTCGGCCCAAGGGCTCGATGAGCAGTTCTTC. Translated, it gives CASSSPSAQGLDEQFF. The whole variable domain, filled in from reference TRBV7-6 and TRBJ2-1, reads GAGVSQSPRYKVTKRGQDVALRCDPISGHVSLYWYRQALGQGPEFLTYFNYEAQQDKSGLPNDRFSAERPEGSISTLTIQRTEQRDSAMYRCASSSPSAQGLDEQFFGPGTRLTVL.

The genes are TRBV7-9 and TRBJ2-6, with D uncertain. The CDR3 sequence is 15 residues long. Trimming pared 6 bases from V and 0 bases from J, leaving 9 bases between. Germline V CDR1 and CDR2: SEHNR, FQNEAQ (reference sequence). In DNA, the CDR3 is TGTGCCAGCAGACGGTCCCTCTCTGGGGCCAACGTCCTGACTTTC. It specifies CASRRSLSGANVLTF.

The chain recombines TRBV9 with TRBJ2-3; D not certain. The CDR3 consists of 14 residues. Trimming pared 2 bases from V and 0 bases from J, leaving 7 bases between. CDR1 and CDR2 from the germline V gene are SGDLS and YYNGEE. CDR3 loop: CASSVDPSTDTQYF. The CDR3 DNA is TGTGCCAGCAGCGTGGACCCTAGCACAGATACGCAGTATTTT.

The CDR3 loop is CASSRVGGAERMKRLFF. CDR3 bases: TGCGCCAGCAGCCGGGTAGGGGGGGCGGAGCGTATGAAACGTCTGTTTTTT. The V and J genes are TRBV4-3 and TRBJ1-4; D perhaps matches TRBD1 (6 bases). This CDR3 is built from 17 residues. V was cut by 4 bases and J by 14 bases, with 29 bases left in between. Germline assignment: CDR1 LGHNA and CDR2 YSLEER.

This chain links TRBV7-3 with TRBJ2-1; 8 bases line up with TRBD2. The trim removed 2 bases at V and 4 bases at J, leaving 4 bases unmatched. Germline CDR1 SGHTA, CDR2 FQGTGA. The CDR3 contains 15 residues. DNA of the CDR3: TGTGCCAGCAGCTTATCGCGGGGGGATTACAATGAGCAGTTCTTC. Its translation: CASSLSRGDYNEQFF. Looking up the rest from reference TRBV7-3 and TRBJ2-1 gives the full variable domain: GAGVSQTPSNKVTEKGKYVELRCDPISGHTALYWYRQSLGQGPEFLIYFQGTGAADDSGLPNDRFFAVRPEGSVSTLKIQRTERGDSAVYLCASSLSRGDYNEQFFGPGTRLTVL.

This chain connects TRBV27 to TRBJ2-7; 7 bases map to TRBD1. The CDR3 has 15 residues. Unmatched junction bases numbered 8, after V lost 5 bases and J lost 1 base. Germline CDR1 MNHEY, CDR2 SMNVEV (reference sequence). The CDR3 here is CASSAVQGNSYEQYF. The CDR3 coding sequence is TGTGCCAGCAGTGCCGTACAGGGGAATTCCTACGAGCAGTACTTC.

In this sample, this clone turned up a few times. The chain employs TRBV7-9 and TRBJ1-1; 12 nucleotides agree with TRBD1. Trimming removed 5 bases from V and 5 bases from J; junction bases left unmatched: 3. Germline V CDR1 and CDR2: SEHNR, FQNEAQ (reference sequence). The CDR3 has 14 residues. The CDR3 here is CASSRDRGRTEAFF. Written as DNA, the CDR3 is TGTGCCAGCAGCAGGGACAGGGGGCGGACTGAAGCTTTCTTT.

The chain recombines TRBV2 with TRBJ1-3, with a weak D call TRBD1 (5 bases). From germline, CDR1 is SNHLY and CDR2 FYNNEI. The CDR3 contains 17 residues. Deletions cut 4 bases from V and 0 bases from J, with 16 bases between. The CDR3 region is CASSVGQGALSGNTIYF. The DNA of the CDR3 is TGTGCCAGCAGTGTGGGGCAGGGTGCTCTCTCTGGAAACACCATATATTTT.